Presented here are 9 T cell receptor beta chains from one specimen sequenced in a study of T cell changes during pregnancy in multiple sclerosis. Libraries were prepared by immunoSEQ multiplex PCR; TCRdb keeps only in-frame clonotypes and omits some of them. The data show approximately 90,000 clones, around 94% seen once. The specimen comprised peripheral blood, sampled in the third trimester of pregnancy. The receptors were gathered from a female donor with multiple sclerosis, enrolled in a pregnancy study.

J is TRBJ2-6 and V is TRBV28; possibly TRBD1 for D (6 bases). The CDR3 loop spans 14 amino acids. From germline, CDR1 is MDHEN and CDR2 SYDVKM. The V end lost 5 bases, the J end lost 6 bases, and 11 bases lay between the germline ends. CDR3 protein: CASSDRPKANVLTF. The DNA of the CDR3 is TGTGCCAGCAGTGACAGGCCGAAGGCCAACGTCCTGACTTTC. The entire variable domain, with the rest obtained from reference TRBV28 and TRBJ2-6, is as follows: DVKVTQSSRYLVKRTGEKVFLECVQDMDHENMFWYRQDPGLGLRLIYFSYDVKMKEKGDIPEGYSVSREKKERFSLILESASTNQTSMYLCASSDRPKANVLTFGAGSRLTVL.

This chain links TRBV28 with TRBJ1-2; TRBD1 matches 7 bases. Germline CDR1 reads MDHEN; CDR2 reads SYDVKM. This CDR3 spans 15 amino acids. V was pared by 5 bases and J by 4 bases, with 10 bases of the junction left unmatched. The CDR3 sequence is CASSLGTSGGYGYTF. The CDR3 bases are TGTGCCAGCAGTCTCGGGACGTCAGGGGGCTATGGCTACACCTTC.

The chain carries TRBV6-5 and TRBJ2-7, with a weak D call TRBD2 (6 bases). V lost 4 bases and J 0 bases, leaving 13 bases between the germline ends. The germline V gene has CDR1 MNHEY and CDR2 SVGAGI. This CDR3 has 15 residues. The CDR3 DNA reads as TGTGCCAGCAGTTTGGAGGGCCTGAGCTCCTACGAGCAGTACTTC. Its protein product is CASSLEGLSSYEQYF.

This sequence joins TRBV4-2 and TRBJ1-2, with a weak D call TRBD1 (5 bases). The CDR3 runs 15 residues. CDR1 is LGHNA and CDR2 is YNFKEQ in the germline V gene. V lost 1 base and J lost 0, with 9 bases in between. The CDR3 sequence: CASSQVATANYGYTF. The CDR3 nucleotides read TGTGCCAGCAGCCAAGTCGCGACAGCTAACTATGGCTACACCTTC.

The V call is TRBV4-2, the J call TRBJ1-2, with 9 bases matching TRBD1. V shed 1 base and J 2 bases; nucleotides not matched to a gene: 2. Germline lookup yields CDR1 LGHNA and CDR2 YNFKEQ. CDR3 length equals 15 residues. The CDR3 loop reads CASSQGQGVNYGYTF. The CDR3 nucleotides read TGTGCCAGCAGCCAAGGACAGGGGGTGAACTATGGCTACACCTTC.

The sample holds one count of this clone. The chain links TRBV4-3 to TRBJ2-7; TRBD1 is a possible D gene (5 bases). The germline CDR1 and CDR2 sequences are LGHNA and YSLEER. This CDR3 is 13 amino acids long. V was cut by 0 bases and J by 6 bases, with 9 bases left in between. CDR3 in DNA: TGCGCCAGCAGCCAAGATCAGGGCCTCGAGCAGTACTTC. Amino acids: CASSQDQGLEQYF.

The chain carries TRBV29-1 and TRBJ2-7; tentative D call: TRBD1 (5 bases). Germline V gene data show CDR1 as SQVTM and CDR2 as ANQGSEA. Trimming took off 1 base at V and 5 bases at J, with 9 bases between the two ends. This CDR3 is 12 amino acids long. The CDR3 loop is CSVEARVDEQYF. CDR3 nucleotide sequence: TGCAGCGTTGAAGCCAGGGTGGACGAGCAGTACTTC.

V is TRBV10-2 and J is TRBJ2-6, with 7 nucleotides matching TRBD1. The CDR3 extends over 17 amino acids. Trimming took 3 bases from V and 0 from J; bases not matched to a gene: 5. Germline V gene data show CDR1 as WSHSY and CDR2 as SAAADI. The CDR3, as DNA: TGCGCCAGCAGTGACAGGGGGAAGAGCTCTGGGGCCAACGTCCTGACTTTC. This encodes CASSDRGKSSGANVLTF.

This chain connects TRBV27 to TRBJ1-4; D possibly corresponds to TRBD1 (5 bases). Per germline, CDR1 MNHEY and CDR2 SMNVEV (reference sequence). The CDR3 covers 14 residues. V gave up 3 bases and J gave up 6 bases, with 11 bases separating them. CDR3 protein: CASSLAGLDEKLFF. CDR3 nucleotides: TGTGCCAGCAGTTTGGCAGGGCTAGATGAAAAACTGTTTTTT.